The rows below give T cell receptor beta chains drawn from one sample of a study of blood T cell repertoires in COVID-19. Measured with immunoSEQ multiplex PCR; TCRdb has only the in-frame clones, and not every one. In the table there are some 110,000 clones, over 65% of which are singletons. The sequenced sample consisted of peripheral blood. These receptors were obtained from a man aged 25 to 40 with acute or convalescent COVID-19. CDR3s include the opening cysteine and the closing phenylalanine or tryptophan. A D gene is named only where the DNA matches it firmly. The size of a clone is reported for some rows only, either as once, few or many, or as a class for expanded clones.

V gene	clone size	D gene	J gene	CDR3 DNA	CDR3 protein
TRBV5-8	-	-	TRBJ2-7	TGTGCCAGCAGCTTGACTACTTACGAGCAGTACTTC	CASSLTTYEQYF
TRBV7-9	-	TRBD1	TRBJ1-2	TGTGCCAGCAGCTTAGAAGGGACAGTAGGAGGCTACACCTTC	CASSLEGTVGGYTF
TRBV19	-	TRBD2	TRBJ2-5	TGTGCCAGTAGCCCCCTAGCGGGAGGGCAGGAGACCCAGTACTTC	CASSPLAGGQETQYF
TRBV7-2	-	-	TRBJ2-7	TGTGCCAGCAGCGACTACTACGAGCAGTACTTC	CASSDYYEQYF
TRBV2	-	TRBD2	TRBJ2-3	TGTGCCAGCAGTGAAGCGGAGGGGACTAGCGGGAGGGGGGGCACAGATACGCAGTATTTT	CASSEAEGTSGRGGTDTQYF
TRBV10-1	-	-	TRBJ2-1	TGCGCCAGCAGACTCCGGGACTCCGGGAACAATGAGCAGTTCTTC	CASRLRDSGNNEQFF
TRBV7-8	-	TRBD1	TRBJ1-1	TGTGCCAGCAGCTTCCGGGACAGGGCGCCCTTGGGCACTGAAGCTTTCTTT	CASSFRDRAPLGTEAFF
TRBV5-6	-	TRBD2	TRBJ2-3	TGTGCCAGCAGTTCCGAGCGGGAGGAATACACAGATACGCAGTATTTT	CASSSEREEYTDTQYF
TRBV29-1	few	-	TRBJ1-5	TGCAGCGTTCTAACAGGGACGAGCAATCAGCCCCAGCATTTT	CSVLTGTSNQPQHF
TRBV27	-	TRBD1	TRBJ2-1	TGTGCCAGCAGGGGATTATTACGGGACAGGGGCTCCTACAATGAGCAGTTCTTC	CASRGLLRDRGSYNEQFF
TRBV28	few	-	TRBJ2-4	TGTGCGAGCGGAGGGATCATTCAGTACTTC	CASGGIIQYF
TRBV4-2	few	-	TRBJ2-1	TGTGCCAGCAGCCAAGATCCCCGCTCCTACAATGAGCAGTTCTTC	CASSQDPRSYNEQFF
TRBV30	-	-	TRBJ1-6	TGTGCCTGGAGACAGACGGGGTACCGTTCACCCCTCCACTTT	CAWRQTGYRSPLHF
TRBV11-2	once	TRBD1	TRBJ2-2	TGTGCCAGCACCCCACTATCTCCCGGGACAGGGGACACCGGGGAGCTGTTTTTT	CASTPLSPGTGDTGELFF
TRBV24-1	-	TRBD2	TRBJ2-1	TGTGCCACCAGTGCTAGCGGGGTTACCGGGAATGAGCAGTTCTTC	CATSASGVTGNEQFF
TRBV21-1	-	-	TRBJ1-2	TGTGCCAGCAGCCAAAGCGGAGGTGGAGGCTACACCTTC	CASSQSGGGGYTF
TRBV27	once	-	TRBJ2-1	TGTGCCAGCAGTTTAACTGGGCACTATGAGCAGTTCTTC	CASSLTGHYEQFF
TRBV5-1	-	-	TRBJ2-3	TGCGCCAGCAGCTTGACCCAGGGTTCAGAAGATACGCAGTATTTT	CASSLTQGSEDTQYF
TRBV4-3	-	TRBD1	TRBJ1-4	TGCGCCAGCAGCCAAGGACAGGGTTTTGGGGAAAAACTGTTTTTT	CASSQGQGFGEKLFF
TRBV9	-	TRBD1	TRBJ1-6	TGTGCCAGCAGCGCTGGGGACAGCCAGAATTCACCCCTCCACTTT	CASSAGDSQNSPLHF
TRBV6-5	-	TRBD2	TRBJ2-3	TGTGCCAGCAGGGGACTAGCGGGAGTCCCAGATACGCAGTATTTT	CASRGLAGVPDTQYF
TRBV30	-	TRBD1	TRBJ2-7	TGTGCCTGGACCAGGGGGCGGGACGAGCAGTACTTC	CAWTRGRDEQYF
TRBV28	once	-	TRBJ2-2	TGTGCCAGCAGTTCACCGGCCGGGCGGGACCTTACCGGGGAGCTGTTTTTT	CASSSPAGRDLTGELFF